Below, 31 T cell receptor beta chains from the same sample are listed, as sequenced in a study of blood T cell repertoires in COVID-19. Clones were read by immunoSEQ multiplex PCR, and TCRdb kept only the in-frame ones, dropping some. The sample contains under 200,000 clones, roughly 89% of which appear only once. The sample taken for sequencing was peripheral blood. All receptors derive from a woman between 70 and 85 years old with COVID-19, enrolled during active disease.

This rearrangement joins TRBV10-1 to TRBJ1-3, with D possibly matching TRBD1 (5 bases). This CDR3 spans 15 amino acids. V lost 4 bases and J 0 bases, leaving 10 bases between the germline ends. Germline loops: CDR1 WNHNN, CDR2 SYGVQD (reference sequence). This CDR3 is CASSGGASSGNTIYF. Written as DNA, the CDR3 is TGCGCCAGCAGTGGTGGGGCGAGCTCTGGAAACACCATATATTTT.

The V and J genes are TRBV7-3 and TRBJ1-6; D is unresolved. The V gene's germline CDR1 is SGHTA and CDR2 FQGTGA. The CDR3 covers 14 residues. V lost 1 base, J lost 7 bases, and 8 bases lay in between. The CDR3 DNA sequence: TGTGCCAGCAGCTTAAAACCGGGGAATTCACCCCTCCACTTT. Translation: CASSLKPGNSPLHF.

This clone occurred a few times. The V and J genes are TRBV3-1 (or the pseudogene TRBV3-2) and TRBJ2-7, with D hard to call. CDR3 length: 14 residues. V dropped 1 base and J dropped 1 base, with 8 bases sitting between them. Germline CDR1 reads LGHDT; CDR2 reads YNNKEL (reference sequence). CDR3 in amino acids: CASSQGGVSYEQYF. The CDR3, as DNA: TGTGCCAGCAGCCAAGGAGGTGTTTCCTACGAGCAGTACTTC.

The rearrangement uses TRBV3-1 (or the pseudogene TRBV3-2) and TRBJ1-1, with 8 bases lining up with TRBD1. The CDR3 loop spans 13 amino acids. Germline values: CDR1 LGHDT, CDR2 YNNKEL (reference sequence). The V and J ends lost 11 bases and 4 bases, in that order; junction bases with no gene match: 9. In DNA form, the CDR3 reads TGTGCCGTCACCAGGGGGCTCGGCACTGAAGCTTTCTTT. It is translated as CAVTRGLGTEAFF.

The V gene is TRBV7-8, the J gene TRBJ2-7; D is undetermined. Germline V gene lookup returns CDR1 SGHVS and CDR2 FQNEAQ. V lost 1 base, J lost 4 bases, and 11 bases lay in between. There are 14 residues in the CDR3. This CDR3 reads CASSLGSYSYEQYF. CDR3 bases: TGTGCCAGCAGCTTAGGTTCTTACTCTTACGAGCAGTACTTC.

This rearrangement joins TRBV7-7 to TRBJ1-2; D unclear. The length of the CDR3 is 12 residues. In germline, CDR1 is SSHAT, CDR2 FNYEAQ (reference sequence). Trimming removed 5 bases at V and 5 bases at J, with 9 bases between. The CDR3 region is CASSRAVYGYTF. The CDR3 nucleotides read TGTGCCAGCAGCCGCGCCGTATATGGCTACACCTTC. The full variable domain, rest sourced from reference TRBV7-7 and TRBJ1-2, is GAGVSQSPRYKVTKRGQDVTLRCDPISSHATLYWYQQALGQGPEFLTYFNYEAQPDKSGLPSDRFSAERPEGSISTLTIQRTEQRDSAMYRCASSRAVYGYTFGSGTRLTVV.

The rearrangement links TRBV28 to TRBJ2-7, with 7 bases matching TRBD1. CDR3 length: 11 amino acids. Germline assignment: CDR1 MDHEN and CDR2 SYDVKM. The V and J ends lost 10 bases and 7 bases, in that order; junction bases with no gene match: 7. The CDR3: CATSDRREQYF. Here the CDR3 DNA reads TGTGCCACCTCGGACAGGAGGGAGCAGTACTTC.

This chain uses TRBV7-9 with TRBJ1-4, with 8 bases aligning to TRBD1. The CDR3 length is 16 residues. The V and J ends lost 5 bases and 4 bases, in that order; junction bases with no gene match: 9. Germline values: CDR1 SEHNR, CDR2 FQNEAQ (reference sequence). CDR3 residues: CASSPRTGPRNEKLFF. The CDR3 nucleotides are TGTGCCAGCAGCCCCCGGACAGGGCCCCGTAATGAAAAACTGTTTTTT.

This chain connects TRBV14 to TRBJ1-2, with no clear D. This CDR3 is built from 12 residues. Germline CDR1 is SGHDN and CDR2 is FVKESK. V dropped 1 base and J dropped 8 bases, with 8 bases sitting between them. CDR3 nucleotides: TGTGCCAGCAGCCAAGGGAGTCGCGGCTACACCTTC. Protein product: CASSQGSRGYTF.

The CDR3 DNA sequence: TGTGCCAGCCTGACAGGGGGCTACAATGAGCAGTTCTTC. It codes for CASLTGGYNEQFF. This chain joins TRBV5-6 and TRBJ2-1; 9 nucleotides agree with TRBD1. Germline values: CDR1 SGHDT, CDR2 YYEEEE. V lost 7 bases and J lost 3; bases outside the gene matches: 2. This CDR3 comprises 13 residues.

CDR3 residues: CASSSNTGELFF. The CDR3 DNA sequence: TGTGCCAGCAGCTCGAACACCGGGGAGCTGTTTTTT. The V and J genes are TRBV28 and TRBJ2-2; no clear D gene. Per germline, CDR1 MDHEN and CDR2 SYDVKM. The CDR3 runs 12 residues. V lost 6 bases and J 0 bases, leaving 2 bases between the germline ends.

This chain links TRBV5-1 with TRBJ1-4; D gene uncertain. The CDR3 is made up of 15 amino acids. V was shortened by 4 bases and J by 0 bases, with 10 bases between the two germline ends. Germline CDR1 SGHRS, CDR2 YFSETQ. The CDR3 is CASSPRGATNEKLFF. DNA for the CDR3: TGCGCCAGCAGCCCGCGGGGTGCAACTAATGAAAAACTGTTTTTT.

The genes are TRBV28 and TRBJ1-3; D unclear. Trimming shortened V by 2 bases and J by 3 bases, and 8 bases separated the two germline ends. This CDR3 has 14 amino acids. CDR1 is MDHEN and CDR2 is SYDVKM in the germline V gene. The CDR3 is CASSLALGGNTIYF. The CDR3 region has the DNA TGTGCCAGCAGTTTAGCCCTCGGTGGAAACACCATATATTTT.

Of note for this clone: Germline is not matched at one junction end, which may reflect a read error. The chain links TRBV6-1 to TRBJ1-2; TRBD1 matches 8 bases. Germline lookup yields CDR1 MNHNS and CDR2 SASEGT. The CDR3 loop spans 11 amino acids. CDR3 in amino acids: CASSDGGQANF. The CDR3 DNA sequence: TGTGCCAGCAGTGACGGGGGACAGGCCAACTTC.

The chain carries TRBV3-1 (or the pseudogene TRBV3-2) and TRBJ1-2, with 9 bases identical to TRBD1. Trimming took 3 bases from V and 7 from J; bases not matched to a gene: 9. CDR1 is LGHDT, CDR2 YNNKEL, per germline (reference sequence). The CDR3 length is 15 residues. In nucleotides, the CDR3 is TGTGCCAGCAGCCATCCATCGGGGACAGGGATTGGCTACACCTTC. Its translation: CASSHPSGTGIGYTF.

In this sample, this clone turned up a few times. The genes are TRBV5-6 and TRBJ2-1; perhaps TRBD2 as D (5 bases). CDR3 length: 11 amino acids. Trimming cost V 4 bases and J 12 bases, with 11 bases left between them. The V gene's germline CDR1 is SGHDT and CDR2 YYEEEE. CDR3 residues: CASSGRGWQFF. CDR3 DNA sequence: TGTGCCAGCAGCGGCCGCGGGTGGCAGTTCTTC.

V usage is TRBV6-1 and J usage is TRBJ1-2; TRBD1 agrees at 8 bases. Losses at the gene ends were 3 bases for V and 7 bases for J; bases not matched to a gene: 4. Germline loops: CDR1 MNHNS, CDR2 SASEGT. CDR3 length: 13 amino acids. The CDR3, as DNA: TGTGCCAGCAGTGACAGGGGGCATGGTGGCTACACCTTC. This gives the protein CASSDRGHGGYTF.

This chain links TRBV5-1 with TRBJ2-7; perhaps TRBD1 as D (6 bases). Germline CDR1 is SGHRS and CDR2 is YFSETQ. The CDR3 is 16 residues long. V lost 0 bases and J lost 0, with 13 bases in between. The CDR3 nucleotides are TGCGCCAGCAGCTTGGTGGCAGGACAGCTCTCCTACGAGCAGTACTTC. It translates to CASSLVAGQLSYEQYF.

This clone was seen many times. J is TRBJ1-2 and V is TRBV3-1 (or the pseudogene TRBV3-2); D gene ambiguous. The germline CDR1 and CDR2 sequences are LGHDT and YNNKEL (reference sequence). The CDR3 loop spans 15 amino acids. Trimming left V 6 bases short and J 2 bases short, with 16 bases between. CDR3 in DNA: TGTGCCAGCAGACATTCCTCGACGGGGAACTATGGCTACACCTTC. Translation: CASRHSSTGNYGYTF.

The gene calls are TRBV2 and TRBJ2-5, with TRBD1 matching 9 bases. With V trimmed by 6 bases and J by 3 bases, 5 bases remained unmatched. Germline V CDR1 and CDR2: SNHLY, FYNNEI. The CDR3 length is 14 residues. CDR3 in amino acids: CASRYRGQKETQYF. The CDR3 coding sequence is TGTGCCAGCAGATACAGGGGGCAAAAAGAGACCCAGTACTTC.

This rearrangement joins TRBV29-1 to TRBJ2-3, with D maybe TRBD2 (6 bases). The CDR3 contains 15 residues. Per germline, CDR1 SQVTM and CDR2 ANQGSEA. V shed 6 bases and J shed 1 base, with 17 bases lying between them. The CDR3 bases are TGCAGCGTCGAGAAGCTAGCGACCGGCACAGATACGCAGTATTTT. The encoded protein is CSVEKLATGTDTQYF.

V and J are TRBV29-1 and TRBJ2-5; 13 bases agree with TRBD2. CDR3 size: 15 residues. Germline CDR1 is SQVTM and CDR2 is ANQGSEA. V was clipped by 7 bases and J by 5 bases; unmatched bases: 10. The CDR3 spells CSGRLAGGPGETQYF. The DNA of the CDR3 is TGCAGCGGCCGACTAGCGGGGGGCCCGGGGGAGACCCAGTACTTC.

The chain recombines TRBV28 with TRBJ2-3; TRBD1 matches 12 bases. Germline V gene data show CDR1 as MDHEN and CDR2 as SYDVKM. This CDR3 has 18 residues. V trimming: 8 bases; J trimming: 2 bases; junction bases outside the gene matches: 14. The CDR3 DNA is TGTGCCAGCTACCCGTGGGGGACAGGGGGCTGGAACACAGATACGCAGTATTTT. Its protein is CASYPWGTGGWNTDTQYF. The full variable domain, its missing parts supplied by reference TRBV28 and TRBJ2-3, is DVKVTQSSRYLVKRTGEKVFLECVQDMDHENMFWYRQDPGLGLRLIYFSYDVKMKEKGDIPEGYSVSREKKERFSLILESASTNQTSMYLCASYPWGTGGWNTDTQYFGPGTRLTVL.

The rearrangement links TRBV6-5 to TRBJ2-7, with a possible D match to TRBD1 (6 bases). The CDR3 spans 14 residues. CDR1 and CDR2 (germline): MNHEY, SVGAGI. V shed 7 bases and J shed 0 bases, with 13 bases lying between them. The CDR3 loop reads CASMTGFSSYEQYF. As DNA, the CDR3 is TGTGCCAGCATGACAGGATTTAGCTCCTACGAGCAGTACTTC.

V usage is TRBV5-6 and J usage is TRBJ2-1, with D unclear. V lost 3 bases and J 10 bases, leaving 11 bases between the germline ends. This CDR3 has 12 amino acids. Per germline, CDR1 SGHDT and CDR2 YYEEEE. The CDR3 reads CASSYARQEQFF. The DNA for the CDR3 is TGTGCCAGCAGCTATGCCCGCCAGGAGCAGTTCTTC.

V is TRBV6-5 and J is TRBJ2-5, with D perhaps matching TRBD2 (5 bases). V lost 0 bases and J lost 2, with 13 bases in between. Germline V gene data show CDR1 as MNHEY and CDR2 as SVGAGI. The CDR3 contains 16 residues. The CDR3 here is CASSYSKLAQQETQYF. CDR3 sequence (DNA): TGTGCCAGCAGTTACTCTAAGCTAGCACAACAAGAGACCCAGTACTTC.

Written as DNA, the CDR3 is TGTGCCTGGATCAACAGGGGAATCTATGGCTACACCTTC. The encoded protein is CAWINRGIYGYTF. The V gene is TRBV30, the J gene TRBJ1-2; TRBD1 aligns across 7 bases. The V segment lost 4 bases and the J segment 4 bases; nucleotides outside the gene matches: 6. This CDR3 region has 13 residues. Germline lookup yields CDR1 GTSNPN and CDR2 SVGIG (reference sequence).

The chain links TRBV28 to TRBJ1-5; 8 bases match TRBD1. The germline V gene has CDR1 MDHEN and CDR2 SYDVKM. The CDR3 extends over 17 amino acids. V shed 1 base and J 2 bases; nucleotides not matched to a gene: 7. CDR3 in DNA: TGTGCCAGCAGTTTATTCGTACAGGGGGATGGCAATCAGCCCCAGCATTTT. Translating it yields CASSLFVQGDGNQPQHF. Filled out from reference TRBV28 and TRBJ1-5, the complete variable domain reads DVKVTQSSRYLVKRTGEKVFLECVQDMDHENMFWYRQDPGLGLRLIYFSYDVKMKEKGDIPEGYSVSREKKERFSLILESASTNQTSMYLCASSLFVQGDGNQPQHFGDGTRLSIL.

V is TRBV2 and J is TRBJ1-6; perhaps TRBD1 as D (6 bases). V was pared by 5 bases and J by 0 bases, with 8 bases between. There are 15 residues in the CDR3. From germline, CDR1 is SNHLY and CDR2 FYNNEI. CDR3 sequence (DNA): TGTGCCAGCAGTACAGGGAGCTCCTATAATTCACCCCTCCACTTT. It is translated as CASSTGSSYNSPLHF.

The genes are TRBV11-2 and TRBJ2-3, with 9 bases fitting TRBD2. Per the germline V gene, CDR1 is SGHAT and CDR2 is FQNNGV. This CDR3 contains 16 residues. The V and J ends lost 0 bases and 1 base, in that order; junction bases with no gene match: 2. In DNA form, the CDR3 reads TGTGCCAGCAGCTTAGACCAGCGGGGGGGCACAGATACGCAGTATTTT. This codes for CASSLDQRGGTDTQYF. The full variable domain, rest sourced from reference TRBV11-2 and TRBJ2-3, is EAGVAQSPRYKIIEKRQSVAFWCNPISGHATLYWYQQILGQGPKLLIQFQNNGVVDDSQLPKDRFSAERLKGVDSTLKIQPAKLEDSAVYLCASSLDQRGGTDTQYFGPGTRLTVL.

The gene calls are TRBV30 and TRBJ1-1; TRBD1 aligns across 7 bases. The V gene's germline CDR1 is GTSNPN and CDR2 SVGIG (reference sequence). V trimming: 2 bases; J trimming: 5 bases; junction bases outside the gene matches: 2. The CDR3 is 12 residues long. The CDR3 nucleotides read TGTGCCTGGAGTAGGGGGCCTACTGAAGCTTTCTTT. Residues: CAWSRGPTEAFF.